A single sample gave rise to the 16 T cell receptor beta chains below, sequenced in a study of blood T cell repertoires in COVID-19. The protocol was immunoSEQ multiplex PCR, while the TCRdb copy is restricted to in-frame clones and leaves out a portion. The sample has nearly 85,000 clones; around 83% are singletons. Material: peripheral blood. The receptors were sampled from an older woman with acute or convalescent COVID-19.

This rearrangement joins TRBV7-6 to TRBJ2-1; TRBD2 matches at 10 bases. Germline V gene sequence: CDR1 SGHVS, CDR2 FNYEAQ. This CDR3 has 13 residues. V lost 3 bases and J lost 9; bases outside the gene matches: 2. In DNA, the CDR3 is TGTGCCAGCAGCTTCCTAGCGGGGGTTGAGCAGTTCTTC. Amino acid sequence: CASSFLAGVEQFF.

The chain has TRBV7-9 and TRBJ1-5; 7 nucleotides align to TRBD1. CDR1 and CDR2 from the germline V gene are SEHNR and FQNEAQ (reference sequence). This CDR3 contains 14 residues. Unmatched junction bases numbered 5, after V lost 4 bases and J lost 5 bases. Here the CDR3 DNA reads TGTGCCAGCAGCTCCGGACAGGCATATCAGCCCCAGCATTTT. Amino acid sequence: CASSSGQAYQPQHF.

The J gene is TRBJ2-7, the V gene TRBV6-5; D may be TRBD2 (6 bases). The ends were cut back, 7 bases at V and 1 base at J, with 11 bases in the middle. The CDR3 sequence is 13 residues long. Germline loops: CDR1 MNHEY, CDR2 SVGAGI. The DNA for the CDR3 is TGTGCCAGCACTAGGCGGGGTTCCTACGAGCAGTACTTC. Residues: CASTRRGSYEQYF.

The chain couples TRBV6-1 to TRBJ1-2; D is undetermined. This CDR3 comprises 16 residues. Germline V gene data show CDR1 as MNHNS and CDR2 as SASEGT. V was pared by 3 bases and J by 0 bases, with 14 bases between. The CDR3 nucleotides read TGTGCCAGCAGTGAGGTACAGAGGACTTCTAACTATGGCTACACCTTC. Its protein is CASSEVQRTSNYGYTF.

This clone was counted between two and nine times. The CDR3 is CASSFDSLNTEAFF. The CDR3 nucleotides are TGTGCCAGCAGCTTTGACAGCCTGAACACTGAAGCTTTCTTT. V gene TRBV5-4 combines with J gene TRBJ1-1, with a possible D match to TRBD1 (5 bases). This CDR3 has 14 residues. The V gene's germline CDR1 is SGHNT and CDR2 YYREEE (reference sequence). The V gene lost 2 bases and the J gene lost 0 bases, with 8 bases spanning the gap.

This clone appeared a single time. The J gene is TRBJ1-6, the V gene TRBV5-1; the D is unclear. From germline, CDR1 is SGHRS and CDR2 YFSETQ. The CDR3 has 9 amino acids. The V end lost 7 bases, the J end lost 14 bases, and 7 bases lay between the germline ends. In nucleotides, the CDR3 is TGCGCCAGCCTACCGACCCTCCACTTT. It encodes CASLPTLHF.

This clone is a singleton in its sample. The CDR3 loop reads CASTGGRETQYF. CDR3 in DNA: TGTGCCAGCACAGGGGGCAGGGAGACCCAGTACTTC. The chain has TRBV12-3 or TRBV12-4 and TRBJ2-5, with 8 positions matching TRBD1. The CDR3 sequence is 12 residues long. With 7 bases clipped from V and 5 bases from J, the junction kept 3 bases outside the gene matches.

The rearrangement links TRBV6-1 to TRBJ1-1; maybe TRBD1 (5 bases). This CDR3 contains 15 residues. Between the trimmed V and J ends, which lost 1 base and 2 bases, there was a span of 11 bases. Germline V gene sequence: CDR1 MNHNS, CDR2 SASEGT. The CDR3 protein is CASSEVGAPNTEAFF. DNA of the CDR3: TGTGCCAGCAGTGAAGTAGGGGCCCCAAACACTGAAGCTTTCTTT.

The chain employs TRBV12-3 or TRBV12-4 and TRBJ1-2, with 7 bases lining up with TRBD1. The CDR3 length is 13 residues. The trim removed 6 bases at V and 2 bases at J, leaving 3 bases unmatched. CDR3 DNA sequence: TGTGCCAGCAGCACGGGACAGAACTATGGCTACACCTTC. Amino acid sequence: CASSTGQNYGYTF.

This sequence joins TRBV30 and TRBJ1-1; 9 nucleotides line up with TRBD1. The CDR3 sequence is 18 residues long. Unmatched junction bases numbered 11, after V lost 0 bases and J lost 0 bases. The germline V gene encodes CDR1 GTSNPN and CDR2 SVGIG (reference sequence). CDR3 DNA sequence: TGTGCCTGGAGTGTTTGGCGGGGACAGGGATCCATGAACACTGAAGCTTTCTTT. The encoded protein is CAWSVWRGQGSMNTEAFF.

This sequence joins TRBV18 and TRBJ1-2; TRBD1 matches at 9 bases. From germline, CDR1 is KGHSH and CDR2 LQKENI. The CDR3 has 13 residues. The V gene end was trimmed by 4 bases and the J gene end by 8 bases; junction bases not matched to a gene: 5. In DNA, the CDR3 is TGTGCCAGCTCACGACAGGGGGTCGACGGCTACACCTTC. Amino acids: CASSRQGVDGYTF.

The chain joins TRBV10-3 to TRBJ2-5; 7 positions match TRBD1. Germline V gene data show CDR1 as ENHRY and CDR2 as SYGVKD. V lost 4 bases, J lost 2 bases, and 7 bases stayed unmatched. The CDR3 extends over 15 amino acids. Here the CDR3 reads CAISADRAPQETQYF. The DNA of the CDR3 is TGTGCCATCAGTGCCGACAGGGCGCCGCAAGAGACCCAGTACTTC.

V gene TRBV24-1 combines with J gene TRBJ2-1; the match to TRBD2 covers 10 bases. The germline V gene has CDR1 KGHDR and CDR2 SFDVKD. There are 16 residues in the CDR3. Unmatched junction bases numbered 10, after V lost 7 bases and J lost 5 bases. The CDR3: CATRPPLAGADNEQFF. In nucleotides, the CDR3 is TGTGCCACCAGACCTCCCCTAGCGGGGGCCGACAATGAGCAGTTCTTC.

The rearrangement uses TRBV7-2 and TRBJ1-5; D perhaps matches TRBD1 (5 bases). The CDR3 spans 17 residues. CDR1 is SGHTA and CDR2 is FQGNSA in the germline V gene. V was trimmed by 1 base and J by 0 bases, leaving 13 bases between them. DNA for the CDR3: TGTGCCAGCAGCTTAGGGAGGGGTTGGAATAGCAATCAGCCCCAGCATTTT. This codes for CASSLGRGWNSNQPQHF.

This clone was detected only once. The chain couples TRBV6-1 to TRBJ1-3; no clear D. The CDR3 runs 17 residues. The germline V gene has CDR1 MNHNS and CDR2 SASEGT. Trimming took 0 bases from V and 0 from J, leaving 12 bases between them. This CDR3 is CASSEARFRLSGNTIYF. Written as DNA, the CDR3 is TGTGCCAGCAGTGAAGCGCGGTTCCGGCTCTCTGGAAACACCATATATTTT.

This clone has a handful of counts. J is TRBJ1-3 and V is TRBV5-1; D unclear. This CDR3 has 13 residues. V gave up 7 bases and J gave up 3 bases, with 11 bases separating them. Germline CDR1 reads SGHRS; CDR2 reads YFSETQ. The DNA of the CDR3 is TGCGCCAGCGCGAGGGATTTTGGAAACACCATATATTTT. Amino acid sequence: CASARDFGNTIYF.